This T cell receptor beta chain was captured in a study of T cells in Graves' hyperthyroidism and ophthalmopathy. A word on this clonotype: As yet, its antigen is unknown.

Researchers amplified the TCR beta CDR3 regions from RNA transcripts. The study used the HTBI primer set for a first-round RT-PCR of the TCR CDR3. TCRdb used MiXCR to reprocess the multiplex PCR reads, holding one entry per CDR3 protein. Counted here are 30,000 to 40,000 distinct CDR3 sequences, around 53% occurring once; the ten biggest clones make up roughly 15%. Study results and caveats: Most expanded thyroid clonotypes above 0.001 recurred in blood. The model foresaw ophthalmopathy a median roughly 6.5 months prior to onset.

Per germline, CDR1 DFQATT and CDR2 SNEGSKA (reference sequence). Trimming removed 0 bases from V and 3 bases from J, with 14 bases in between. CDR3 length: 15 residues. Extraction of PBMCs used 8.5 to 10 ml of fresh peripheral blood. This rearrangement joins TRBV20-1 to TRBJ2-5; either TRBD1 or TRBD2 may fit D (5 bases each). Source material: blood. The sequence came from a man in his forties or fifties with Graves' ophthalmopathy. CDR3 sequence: CSARDGGGCEETQYF. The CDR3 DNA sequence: TGCAGTGCTAGAGATGGGGGTGGATGTGAAGAGACCCAGTACTTC.